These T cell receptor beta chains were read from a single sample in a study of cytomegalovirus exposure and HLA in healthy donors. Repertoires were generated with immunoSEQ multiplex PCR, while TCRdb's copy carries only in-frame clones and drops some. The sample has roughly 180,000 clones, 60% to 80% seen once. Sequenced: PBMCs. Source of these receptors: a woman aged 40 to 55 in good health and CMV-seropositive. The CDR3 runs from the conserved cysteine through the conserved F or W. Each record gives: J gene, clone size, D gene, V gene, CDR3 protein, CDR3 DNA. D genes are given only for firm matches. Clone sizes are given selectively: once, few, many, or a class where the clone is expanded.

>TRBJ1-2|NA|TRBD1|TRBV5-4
CASSQDSYTGGYGYTF
TGCGCCAGCAGCCAAGACAGCTATACAGGGGGGTATGGCTACACCTTC
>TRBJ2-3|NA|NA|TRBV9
CASSADTNLGTQYF
TGTGCCAGCAGCGCGGACACTAACCTCGGTACGCAGTATTTT
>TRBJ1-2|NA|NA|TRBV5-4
CASSLDREFGYTF
TGTGCCAGCAGCTTGGACAGGGAGTTTGGCTACACCTTC
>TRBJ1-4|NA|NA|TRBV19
CASSFRGRLTNEKLFF
TGTGCCAGTAGTTTCCGTGGCCGACTAACCAACGAAAAACTGTTTTTT
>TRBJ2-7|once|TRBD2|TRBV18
CASSGLAGTYEQYF
TGTGCCAGCTCGGGACTAGCGGGAACCTACGAGCAGTACTTC
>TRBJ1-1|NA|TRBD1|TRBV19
CASSAGTGPNTEAFF
TGTGCCAGTAGTGCCGGGACAGGCCCTAACACTGAAGCTTTCTTT
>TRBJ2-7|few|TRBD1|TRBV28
CASRLTGVRSYEQYF
TGTGCCAGCAGGTTAACAGGGGTTCGCTCCTACGAGCAGTACTTC
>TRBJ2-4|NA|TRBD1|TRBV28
CASNSILTGMNF
TGTGCCAGCAATTCTATACTGACAGGGATGAACTTC
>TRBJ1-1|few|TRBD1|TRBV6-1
CASSYDRGIGEAFF
TGTGCCAGCAGCTATGACAGGGGCATAGGTGAAGCTTTCTTT
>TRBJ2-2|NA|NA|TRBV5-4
CASSLPGSIGELFF
TGTGCCAGCAGCTTGCCAGGATCGATCGGGGAGCTGTTTTTT
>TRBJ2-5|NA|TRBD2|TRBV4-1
CASSQVSGRGQETQYF
TGCGCCAGCAGCCAAGTTAGCGGGAGGGGACAAGAGACCCAGTACTTC
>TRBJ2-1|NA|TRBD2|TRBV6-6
CASNMKLAGRSNEQFF
TGTGCCAGCAACATGAAACTAGCGGGGAGGAGCAATGAGCAGTTCTTC
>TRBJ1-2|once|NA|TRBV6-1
CASSRDRFYGYTF
TGTGCCAGCAGTCGTGACAGATTCTATGGCTACACCTTC
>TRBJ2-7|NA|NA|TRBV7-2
CASSLPLTRAAVYEQYF
TGTGCCAGCAGCCTACCCCTAACTAGGGCGGCAGTATACGAGCAGTACTTC
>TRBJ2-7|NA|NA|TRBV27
CASSILLQYF
TGTGCCAGCAGTATCCTCCTGCAGTACTTC
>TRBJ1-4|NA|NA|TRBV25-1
CASSEYRGGSEKLFF
TGTGCCAGCAGTGAATATAGAGGTGGGAGTGAAAAACTGTTTTTT
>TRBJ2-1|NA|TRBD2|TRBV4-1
CASSQGGGAGEVEQFF
TGCGCCAGCAGCCAAGGGGGGGGAGCGGGAGAGGTTGAGCAGTTCTTC
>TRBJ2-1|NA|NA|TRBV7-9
CASSPYLGGQNNEQFF
TGTGCCAGCAGCCCTTATCTAGGAGGACAGAACAATGAGCAGTTCTTC
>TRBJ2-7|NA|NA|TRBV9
CASRRGKVNEQYF
TGTGCCAGCAGGAGGGGGAAGGTAAACGAGCAGTACTTC
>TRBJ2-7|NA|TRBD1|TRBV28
CASSRGQGAPGHEQYF
TGTGCCAGCAGTCGGGGACAGGGGGCGCCGGGCCACGAGCAGTACTTC
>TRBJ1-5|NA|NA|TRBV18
CASSPIDGSRGSNQPQHF
TGTGCCAGCTCACCGATCGACGGCTCTCGGGGGAGCAATCAGCCCCAGCATTTT
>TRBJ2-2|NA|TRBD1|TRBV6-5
CASRGQGSTGELFF
TGTGCCAGCAGGGGACAGGGAAGTACCGGGGAGCTGTTTTTT
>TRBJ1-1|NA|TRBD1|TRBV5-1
CASSWNRGTGYEGTEAFF
TGCGCCAGCAGCTGGAACCGCGGGACAGGGTACGAGGGCACTGAAGCTTTCTTT
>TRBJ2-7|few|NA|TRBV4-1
CASSQDPGRAYEQYF
TGCGCCAGCAGCCAAGATCCAGGCAGGGCCTACGAGCAGTACTTC
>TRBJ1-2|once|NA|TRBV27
CASSFLPGTNYGYTF
TGTGCCAGCAGTTTTCTCCCAGGGACTAACTATGGCTACACCTTC
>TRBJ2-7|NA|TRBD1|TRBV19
CASSIDRAYEQYF
TGTGCCAGTAGCATCGACAGGGCTTACGAGCAGTACTTC
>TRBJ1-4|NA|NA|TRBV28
CASTTLTGINEKLFF
TGTGCCAGCACCACCCTCACAGGAATTAATGAAAAACTGTTTTTT
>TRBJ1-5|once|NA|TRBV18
CASSPTQGRQPQHF
TGTGCCAGCTCACCAACACAGGGCCGACAGCCCCAGCATTTT
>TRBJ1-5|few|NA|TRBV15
CATSRVRRGRQPQHF
TGTGCCACCAGCAGAGTTCGCAGGGGACGTCAGCCCCAGCATTTT
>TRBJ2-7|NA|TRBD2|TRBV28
CAGSVTSGSVQYF
TGTGCCGGCAGCGTAACTAGCGGGAGTGTTCAGTACTTC
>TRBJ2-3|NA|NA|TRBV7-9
CSSSLVTYTDTQYF
TGTTCCAGCAGCTTAGTTACTTACACAGATACGCAGTATTTT
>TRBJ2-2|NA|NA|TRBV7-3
CASSYGGVGTGELFF
TGTGCCAGCAGCTACGGAGGGGTTGGGACCGGGGAGCTGTTTTTT
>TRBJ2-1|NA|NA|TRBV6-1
CASSSGLGVYNEQFF
TGTGCCAGCAGTTCGGGACTGGGAGTCTACAATGAGCAGTTCTTC
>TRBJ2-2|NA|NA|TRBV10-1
CASSESLFGELFF
TGCGCCAGCAGTGAGTCGTTATTTGGGGAGCTGTTTTTT
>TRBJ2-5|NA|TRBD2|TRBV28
CASSGVSGTKETQYF
TGTGCCAGCAGTGGGGTTAGCGGGACCAAAGAGACCCAGTACTTC
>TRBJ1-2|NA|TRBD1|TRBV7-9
CASSLRSPGTGGSGYTF
TGTGCCAGCAGCTTGCGCTCTCCCGGGACAGGGGGGTCTGGCTACACCTTC
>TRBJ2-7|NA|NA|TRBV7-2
CASSLYYEQYF
TGTGCCAGCAGCTTATACTACGAGCAGTACTTC
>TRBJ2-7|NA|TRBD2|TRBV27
CASSLRTSGPYEQYF
TGTGCCAGCAGTTTACGTACTAGCGGTCCCTACGAGCAGTACTTC
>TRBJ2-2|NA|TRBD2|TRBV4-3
CASSQVLSGRGTGELFF
TGCGCCAGCAGCCAAGTTCTTAGCGGGAGGGGCACCGGGGAGCTGTTTTTT
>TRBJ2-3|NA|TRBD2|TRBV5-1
CASSFTSGMSTDTQYF
TGCGCCAGCAGCTTCACTAGCGGGATGAGCACAGATACGCAGTATTTT
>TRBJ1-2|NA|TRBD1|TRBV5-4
CASSSRDRDGYGYTF
TGTGCCAGCAGTTCCCGGGACAGAGACGGCTATGGCTACACCTTC
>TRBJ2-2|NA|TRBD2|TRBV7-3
CASSKGLAGNTGELFF
TGTGCCAGCAGCAAGGGACTAGCAGGGAACACCGGGGAGCTGTTTTTT
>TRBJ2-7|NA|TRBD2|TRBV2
CASSDGLEIYEQYF
TGTGCCAGCAGTGATGGACTAGAGATTTACGAGCAGTACTTC
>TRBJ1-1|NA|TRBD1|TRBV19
CASSIQGANTEAFF
TGTGCCAGTAGTATCCAGGGGGCTAACACTGAAGCTTTCTTT
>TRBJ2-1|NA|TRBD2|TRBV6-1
CASRWTSGPYNEQFF
TGTGCCAGCAGGTGGACTAGCGGTCCCTACAATGAGCAGTTCTTC
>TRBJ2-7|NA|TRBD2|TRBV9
CASSPRLAGAEQYF
TGTGCCAGCAGCCCCCGACTAGCGGGAGCTGAGCAGTACTTC
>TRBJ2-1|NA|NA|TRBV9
CASSVASDSSYNEQFF
TGTGCCAGCAGCGTCGCTAGCGACAGCTCCTACAATGAGCAGTTCTTC
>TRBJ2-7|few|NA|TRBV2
CASTSLRSSGEQYF
TGTGCCAGCACCTCCCTGAGAAGCTCGGGTGAGCAGTACTTC
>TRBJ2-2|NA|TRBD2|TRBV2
CASSEGRGLAVGANTGELFF
TGTGCCAGCAGTGAAGGGAGGGGACTAGCGGTTGGAGCGAACACCGGGGAGCTGTTTTTT
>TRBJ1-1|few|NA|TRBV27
CASSLREGTEAFF
TGTGCCAGCAGTTTACGTGAGGGCACTGAAGCTTTCTTT
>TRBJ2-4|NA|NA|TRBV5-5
CASSLAEPPEYF
TGTGCCAGCAGCTTGGCGGAGCCTCCTGAGTACTTC
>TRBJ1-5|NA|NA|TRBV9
CASSVCQVGNRAGEPQHF
TGTGCCAGCAGCGTATGTCAGGTCGGGAACAGGGCCGGGGAGCCCCAGCATTTT
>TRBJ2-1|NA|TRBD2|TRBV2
CASRDGLVYNEQFF
TGTGCCAGCAGGGACGGACTAGTCTACAATGAGCAGTTCTTC
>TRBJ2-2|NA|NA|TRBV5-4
CASTDRNTGELFF
TGTGCCAGCACCGACAGGAACACCGGGGAGCTGTTTTTT
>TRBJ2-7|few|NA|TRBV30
CAWSLDRSSYEQYF
TGTGCCTGGAGTTTGGACAGAAGCTCCTACGAGCAGTACTTC
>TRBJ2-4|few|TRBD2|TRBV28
CASSLYASGVLAKNIQYF
TGTGCCAGCAGTTTATATGCTAGCGGGGTACTAGCCAAAAACATTCAGTACTTC
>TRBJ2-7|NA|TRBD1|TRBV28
CASSSPGQGDAHEQYF
TGTGCCAGCAGTTCTCCCGGACAGGGAGACGCCCACGAGCAGTACTTC
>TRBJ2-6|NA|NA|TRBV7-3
CASSLTSTGTRQTGANVLTF
TGTGCCAGCAGCTTAACTTCAACCGGGACTCGACAAACTGGGGCCAACGTCCTGACTTTC
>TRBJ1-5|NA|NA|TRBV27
CASSPQEPGGQPQHF
TGTGCCAGCAGTCCGCAGGAACCGGGGGGTCAGCCCCAGCATTTT
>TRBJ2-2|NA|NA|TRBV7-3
CASSSNTGELFF
TGTGCCAGCAGCTCAAACACCGGGGAGCTGTTTTTT